This T cell receptor beta chain stems from a study of T cell responses to AZD1222 COVID-19 vaccine. The method was immunoSEQ multiplex PCR; TCRdb's version includes in-frame clones alone and lacks a portion of them. Altogether about 120,000 clones are present, about 88% being singletons, with the ten largest covering about 3%. With regard to this clone: What it binds is not known.

The CDR3 contains 14 residues. From germline, CDR1 is SEHNR and CDR2 FQNEAQ (reference sequence). V lost 1 base and J 2 bases, leaving 9 bases between the germline ends. Study-wide points: It was only after the peak T cell response that any repertoires were sampled. Breadth and depth of Spike-specific TCRs rose after two AZD1222 doses. AZD1222 recipients seropositive at baseline numbered only 6 or 7.

The sample here was peripheral blood, taken 28 days after the second AZD1222 dose. The chain couples TRBV7-9 to TRBJ2-7, with a tentative D call TRBD1 (6 bases). The clonotype was recovered from an adult who received the AZD1222 COVID-19 vaccine. The CDR3 spells CASSLVDRAYEQYF. In nucleotides, the CDR3 is TGTGCCAGCAGCTTAGTGGACAGAGCCTACGAGCAGTACTTC. The full variable domain, with the rest looked up from reference TRBV7-9 and TRBJ2-7, is DTGVSQNPRHKITKRGQNVTFRCDPISEHNRLYWYRQTLGQGPEFLTYFQNEAQLEKSRLLSDRFSAERPKGSFSTLEIQRTEQGDSAMYLCASSLVDRAYEQYFGPGTRLTVT.